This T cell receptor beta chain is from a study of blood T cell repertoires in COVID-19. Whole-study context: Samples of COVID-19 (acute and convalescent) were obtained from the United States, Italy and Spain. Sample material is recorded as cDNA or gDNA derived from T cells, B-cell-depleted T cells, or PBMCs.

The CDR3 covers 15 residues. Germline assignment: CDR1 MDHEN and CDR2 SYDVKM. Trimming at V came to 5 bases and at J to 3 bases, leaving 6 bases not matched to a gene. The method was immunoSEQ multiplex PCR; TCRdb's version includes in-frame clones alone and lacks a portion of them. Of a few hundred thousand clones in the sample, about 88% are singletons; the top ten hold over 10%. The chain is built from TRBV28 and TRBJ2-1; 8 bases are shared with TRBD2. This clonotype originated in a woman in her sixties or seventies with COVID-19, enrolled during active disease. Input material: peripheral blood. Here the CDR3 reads CASSPGGGRYNEQFF. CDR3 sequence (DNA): TGTGCCAGCAGTCCCGGGGGGGGCCGCTACAATGAGCAGTTCTTC.